These 10 T cell receptor beta chains share one sample of origin, sequenced in a study of OX40 agonist ivuxolimab in advanced cancers. Repertoires were generated with immunoSEQ multiplex PCR, while TCRdb's copy carries only in-frame clones and drops some. The sample contains fewer than 25,000 clones, less than 90% of which appear only once. The source material was CD4+ or CD8+ T cells sorted from blood, sampled in a trial of the OX40 agonist ivuxolimab. These receptors all stem from an adult with an advanced solid tumor such as melanoma, head and neck, liver or kidney cancer.

This chain joins TRBV7-9 and TRBJ1-1; D gene unclear. Trimming shortened V by 2 bases and J by 8 bases, and 15 bases separated the two germline ends. This CDR3 has 14 amino acids. The V gene's germline CDR1 is SEHNR and CDR2 FQNEAQ (reference sequence). CDR3 coding DNA: TGTGCCAGCAGCTTATCGGCAGGATTGACGGAAGCTTTCTTT. Encoded protein: CASSLSAGLTEAFF. Filled out from reference TRBV7-9 and TRBJ1-1, the complete variable domain reads DTGVSQNPRHKITKRGQNVTFRCDPISEHNRLYWYRQTLGQGPEFLTYFQNEAQLEKSRLLSDRFSAERPKGSFSTLEIQRTEQGDSAMYLCASSLSAGLTEAFFGQGTRLTVV.

The gene calls are TRBV14 and TRBJ1-4; D possibly corresponds to TRBD1 (6 bases). Germline V gene sequence: CDR1 SGHDN, CDR2 FVKESK. The length of the CDR3 is 15 residues. Trimming shortened V by 1 base and J by 5 bases, and 11 bases separated the two germline ends. CDR3 amino acids: CASSQGLTGNEKLFF. As DNA, the CDR3 is TGTGCCAGCAGCCAAGGTCTGACAGGAAATGAAAAACTGTTTTTT.

J is TRBJ2-2 and V is TRBV7-9, with unresolved D. The germline gives CDR1 SEHNR, CDR2 FQNEAQ (reference sequence). The V and J ends lost 4 bases and 3 bases respectively, with 3 bases between them. CDR3 length equals 12 residues. The chain's CDR3 is CASSWYTGELFF. CDR3 DNA: TGTGCCAGCAGCTGGTACACCGGGGAGCTGTTTTTT.

V usage is TRBV7-3 and J usage is TRBJ2-1; 11 nucleotides line up with TRBD2. Germline CDR1 reads SGHTA; CDR2 reads FQGTGA. Germline trimming cut 5 bases from V and 8 bases from J; bases unmatched to any gene: 8. The CDR3 totals 15 residues. This CDR3 is CASSITSGRFDEQFF. The CDR3, as DNA: TGTGCCAGCAGCATCACTAGCGGGAGATTTGATGAGCAGTTCTTC.

The V call is TRBV6-1, the J call TRBJ2-2; D may be TRBD1 or TRBD2 (5 bases each). The V gene's germline CDR1 is MNHNS and CDR2 SASEGT. There are 15 residues in the CDR3. V lost 4 bases and J 4 bases, leaving 13 bases between the germline ends. The CDR3 bases are TGTGCCAGCAGTGCATCCGGGGCCGGCACCGGGGAGCTGTTTTTT. Amino acid sequence: CASSASGAGTGELFF.

CDR3: CASSPGLAGDNEQFF. CDR3 bases: TGTGCCAGCAGCCCCGGTTTAGCGGGGGACAATGAGCAGTTCTTC. The rearrangement joins TRBV13 to TRBJ2-1; 9 bases align to TRBD2. The CDR3 runs 15 residues. Germline V CDR1 and CDR2: PRHDT, FYEKMQ (reference sequence). V lost 5 bases to trimming and J lost 5 bases; unmatched junction nucleotides: 7.

The chain joins TRBV18 to TRBJ2-1; 9 bases agree with TRBD2. The V and J ends lost 1 base and 5 bases, in that order; junction bases with no gene match: 3. Germline assignment: CDR1 KGHSH and CDR2 LQKENI. The CDR3 has 15 residues. The CDR3 coding sequence is TGTGCCAGCTCACCACTAGCGGGAGTCCACAATGAGCAGTTCTTC. This encodes CASSPLAGVHNEQFF.

The chain carries TRBV6-1 and TRBJ1-5; D remains unclear. Germline V gene data show CDR1 as MNHNS and CDR2 as SASEGT. The CDR3 is 15 residues long. Trimming removed 6 bases from V and 0 bases from J, with 12 bases in between. CDR3 protein: CASRASIYSNQPQHF. The CDR3 region has the DNA TGTGCCAGCAGGGCATCCATTTATAGCAATCAGCCCCAGCATTTT.

The chain combines TRBV7-9 with TRBJ1-2, with no clear D. Germline values: CDR1 SEHNR, CDR2 FQNEAQ (reference sequence). This CDR3 contains 16 residues. With 6 bases removed from V and 7 bases from J, the gap between germline ends came to 24 bases. CDR3: CASRQGRGETHRGYTF. The CDR3 bases are TGTGCCAGCAGGCAAGGTCGGGGTGAAACTCACCGTGGCTACACCTTC. The whole variable domain, remainder taken from reference TRBV7-9 and TRBJ1-2, is DTGVSQNPRHKITKRGQNVTFRCDPISEHNRLYWYRQTLGQGPEFLTYFQNEAQLEKSRLLSDRFSAERPKGSFSTLEIQRTEQGDSAMYLCASRQGRGETHRGYTFGSGTRLTVV.

This clone was observed a single time. CDR3: CASSQEMGSYNEQFF. The CDR3 DNA reads TGTGCCAGCAGCCAAGAGATGGGGAGCTACAATGAGCAGTTCTTC. The gene calls are TRBV14 and TRBJ2-1; D possibly corresponds to TRBD2 (5 bases). The CDR3 extends over 15 amino acids. The V gene's germline CDR1 is SGHDN and CDR2 FVKESK. With 0 bases removed from V and 3 bases from J, the gap between germline ends came to 9 bases.